A few counts support the clone carrying this T cell receptor beta chain. Germline lookup yields CDR1 LNHNV and CDR2 YYDKDF (reference sequence). Trimming pared 5 bases from V and 5 bases from J, leaving 10 bases between. The CDR3 sequence is 13 residues long. Synthetic TCR analog templates were spiked into all PCRs individually. Measured with immunoSEQ multiplex PCR; TCRdb has only the in-frame clones, and not every one. The repertoire holds tens of thousands of clones, with roughly 85% as singletons. Time point reported: peripheral blood 6 weeks after treatment start. This sample was taken from a study of PD-L1 blockade in urothelial cancer. Study context: Investigators checked blood 3 weeks (second dose) and 6 weeks after treatment start.

The sample here was PBMCs, taken around atezolizumab (anti-PD-L1) treatment. The V and J genes are TRBV15 and TRBJ1-5; perhaps TRBD1 as D (5 bases). The receptor was derived from a man in his 70s with urothelial cancer. CDR3 DNA: TGTGCCACCAGCGCTAGGACACATCAGCCCCAGCATTTT. This translates into CATSARTHQPQHF.